The 27 T cell receptor beta chains listed next were all sequenced from one sample in a study of cytomegalovirus exposure and HLA in healthy donors. Using immunoSEQ multiplex PCR, the repertoire was profiled, and TCRdb retains in-frame clones only, with some absent. The sample shows fewer than 350,000 clones, around 87% of them seen only once. Sequenced sample: PBMCs. All receptors derive from a woman aged 18 to 35 in good health and CMV-seronegative.

V is TRBV4-2 and J is TRBJ1-1; tentative D call: TRBD1 (6 bases). Between the trimmed V and J ends, which lost 2 bases and 6 bases, there was a span of 16 bases. CDR1 LGHNA and CDR2 YNFKEQ come from the germline V gene. The CDR3 runs 15 residues. The CDR3 coding sequence is TGTGCCAGCAGCCAACTTCGGGGGGGGCAGGCTGAAGCTTTCTTT. Translating gives CASSQLRGGQAEAFF.

The CDR3 here is CASSASRTSRSYEQYF. DNA for the CDR3: TGTGCCAGCAGCGCCTCCCGGACTAGCCGCTCCTACGAGCAGTACTTC. The chain joins TRBV9 to TRBJ2-7, with 8 nucleotides matching TRBD2. This CDR3 has 16 amino acids. Germline CDR1 is SGDLS and CDR2 is YYNGEE. Germline trimming cut 3 bases from V and 0 bases from J; bases unmatched to any gene: 8.

The CDR3 here is CSGLVGNEQFF. DNA of the CDR3: TGCAGCGGTCTAGTTGGGAATGAGCAGTTCTTC. The chain uses TRBV29-1 and TRBJ2-1; D gene ambiguous. This CDR3 region has 11 residues. The germline V gene encodes CDR1 SQVTM and CDR2 ANQGSEA. The V end was cut by 7 bases, the J end by 7 bases, with 11 bases between.

V gene TRBV11-2 combines with J gene TRBJ2-5; D perhaps matches TRBD1 (6 bases). The CDR3 consists of 15 residues. Trimming removed 0 bases from V and 4 bases from J, with 12 bases in between. Germline CDR1 reads SGHAT; CDR2 reads FQNNGV. CDR3 in amino acids: CASSLDQGRGETQYF. The CDR3 coding sequence is TGTGCCAGCAGCTTAGATCAAGGCAGGGGAGAGACCCAGTACTTC. The variable domain in full, with the rest retrieved from reference TRBV11-2 and TRBJ2-5, is EAGVAQSPRYKIIEKRQSVAFWCNPISGHATLYWYQQILGQGPKLLIQFQNNGVVDDSQLPKDRFSAERLKGVDSTLKIQPAKLEDSAVYLCASSLDQGRGETQYFGPGTRLLVL.

This chain connects TRBV27 to TRBJ2-1; no firm D call. The CDR3 has 16 amino acids. Germline lookup yields CDR1 MNHEY and CDR2 SMNVEV (reference sequence). Trimming shortened V by 2 bases and J by 2 bases, and 13 bases separated the two germline ends. DNA of the CDR3: TGTGCCAGCAGTTTAGAGTTGCTAGAACCCTACAATGAGCAGTTCTTC. It encodes CASSLELLEPYNEQFF.

This chain links TRBV29-1 with TRBJ2-1, with a weak D call TRBD2 (5 bases). V lost 1 base, J lost 0 bases, and 13 bases lay in between. The CDR3 length is 16 residues. Germline CDR1 SQVTM, CDR2 ANQGSEA. In nucleotides, the CDR3 is TGCAGCGTTGAAGTCCAGCGGCCTAACTCCTACAATGAGCAGTTCTTC. Protein product: CSVEVQRPNSYNEQFF.

This clone was found a few times. This rearrangement joins TRBV9 to TRBJ1-2, with TRBD1 matching over 7 bases. CDR1 and CDR2 from the germline V gene are SGDLS and YYNGEE. This CDR3 contains 15 residues. Unmatched junction bases numbered 6, after V lost 0 bases and J lost 4 bases. The CDR3 reads CASSVEDRSVYGYTF. The CDR3 coding sequence is TGTGCCAGCAGCGTAGAGGACAGGTCAGTCTATGGCTACACCTTC.

This chain links TRBV9 with TRBJ2-3; 10 bases fit TRBD2. With 2 bases clipped from V and 2 bases from J, the junction kept 2 bases outside the gene matches. The CDR3 loop spans 15 amino acids. Per germline, CDR1 SGDLS and CDR2 YYNGEE. CDR3 nucleotides: TGTGCCAGCAGCGTCAGCGGGAGGGCCACAGATACGCAGTATTTT. It encodes CASSVSGRATDTQYF.

The chain recombines TRBV6-6 with TRBJ2-1, with D maybe TRBD2 (5 bases). The CDR3 consists of 16 residues. Germline V gene sequence: CDR1 MNHNY, CDR2 SVGAGI (reference sequence). Trimming left V 6 bases short and J 0 bases short, with 15 bases between. For the CDR3, the DNA is TGTGCCAGCAGCCGATTAGCGTTGAGCTCCTACAATGAGCAGTTCTTC. This gives the protein CASSRLALSSYNEQFF.

This sequence joins TRBV28 and TRBJ1-5; 7 nucleotides line up with TRBD1. Germline assignment: CDR1 MDHEN and CDR2 SYDVKM. The CDR3 has 15 amino acids. J gave up 2 bases and V 2 bases, and 3 bases lay outside the gene matches. This CDR3 reads CASSLRQGGNQPQHF. Written as DNA, the CDR3 is TGTGCCAGCAGTTTACGGCAGGGGGGCAATCAGCCCCAGCATTTT. Looking up the rest from reference TRBV28 and TRBJ1-5 gives the full variable domain: DVKVTQSSRYLVKRTGEKVFLECVQDMDHENMFWYRQDPGLGLRLIYFSYDVKMKEKGDIPEGYSVSREKKERFSLILESASTNQTSMYLCASSLRQGGNQPQHFGDGTRLSIL.

The chain uses TRBV15 and TRBJ2-3; 8 nucleotides line up with TRBD2. The CDR3 sequence is 16 residues long. CDR1 is LNHNV and CDR2 is YYDKDF in the germline V gene (reference sequence). The V segment lost 5 bases and the J segment 0 bases; nucleotides outside the gene matches: 7. The CDR3 loop reads CATSDALAGSTDTQYF. The CDR3 bases are TGTGCCACCAGCGACGCGCTAGCGGGTAGCACAGATACGCAGTATTTT.

V and J are TRBV18 and TRBJ1-2; D remains ambiguous. The CDR3 consists of 13 residues. Trimming cost V 5 bases and J 8 bases, with 15 bases left between them. Germline-derived CDR1 and CDR2 are KGHSH and LQKENI. The CDR3 here is CASSEGKTIGYTF. The CDR3 bases are TGTGCCAGCTCAGAGGGAAAGACAATAGGCTACACCTTC.

V usage is TRBV7-6 and J usage is TRBJ1-1; D possibly corresponds to TRBD1 (5 bases). The CDR3 totals 15 residues. V was cut by 2 bases and J by 0 bases, with 10 bases left in between. The V gene's germline CDR1 is SGHVS and CDR2 FNYEAQ. CDR3 coding DNA: TGTGCCAGCAGCTTATGGACACCTATGAACACTGAAGCTTTCTTT. Translated, it gives CASSLWTPMNTEAFF.

This rearrangement joins TRBV5-1 to TRBJ1-1, with D perhaps matching TRBD1 (5 bases). Between the trimmed V and J ends, which lost 3 bases and 3 bases, there was a span of 15 bases. The germline CDR1 and CDR2 sequences are SGHRS and YFSETQ. CDR3 length: 15 residues. The CDR3 bases are TGCGCCAGCAGCTCGGGGAGGGGCGCGGACACTGAAGCTTTCTTT. Its protein product is CASSSGRGADTEAFF.

This chain connects TRBV28 to TRBJ1-5; D is unresolved. V was pared by 5 bases and J by 4 bases, with 24 bases between. The V gene's germline CDR1 is MDHEN and CDR2 SYDVKM. The CDR3 is made up of 18 amino acids. DNA for the CDR3: TGTGCCAGCAGTCTCCCCCGACGCACCCCACTAACAAATCAGCCCCAGCATTTT. Its protein is CASSLPRRTPLTNQPQHF.

This chain's CDR3 is CASSPARDVGTEAFF. DNA of the CDR3: TGCGCCAGCAGCCCAGCTCGGGATGTAGGAACTGAAGCTTTCTTT. The genes are TRBV5-1 and TRBJ1-1; unclear D gene. The V end was cut by 4 bases, the J end by 5 bases, with 18 bases between. This CDR3 is 15 amino acids long. CDR1 and CDR2 (germline): SGHRS, YFSETQ.

This clone was detected once. The rearrangement joins TRBV6-5 to TRBJ1-4, with D unresolved. The length of the CDR3 is 15 residues. The germline CDR1 and CDR2 sequences are MNHEY and SVGAGI. Deletions cut 2 bases from V and 0 bases from J, with 7 bases between. CDR3: CASSYRVATNEKLFF. DNA of the CDR3: TGTGCCAGCAGTTACCGAGTTGCAACTAATGAAAAACTGTTTTTT.

CDR3 in amino acids: CATSREKRQGGQETQYF. The CDR3, as DNA: TGTGCCACCAGCAGAGAGAAGAGACAGGGGGGGCAAGAGACCCAGTACTTC. The genes are TRBV15 and TRBJ2-5, with TRBD1 matching over 9 bases. Germline V gives CDR1 LNHNV, CDR2 YYDKDF (reference sequence). Losses at the gene ends were 0 bases for V and 2 bases for J; bases not matched to a gene: 7. The CDR3 extends over 17 amino acids.

This chain uses TRBV2 with TRBJ1-3, with no clear D. V was cut by 6 bases and J by 4 bases, with 7 bases left in between. CDR1 is SNHLY, CDR2 FYNNEI, per germline. This CDR3 spans 12 amino acids. CDR3 protein: CASSDNGNTIYF. As DNA, the CDR3 is TGTGCCAGCAGCGACAACGGAAACACCATATATTTT.

V gene TRBV28 combines with J gene TRBJ1-5; D is unresolved. The CDR3 loop spans 14 amino acids. Germline-derived CDR1 and CDR2 are MDHEN and SYDVKM. The germline V and J ends were trimmed by 10 bases and 0 bases, with 13 bases remaining between them. The CDR3 bases are TGTGCCACCCTTGACTCGTATAGCAATCAGCCCCAGCATTTT. It encodes CATLDSYSNQPQHF.

The CDR3 protein is CASSANTGELFF. The CDR3 coding sequence is TGTGCCAGCAGCGCGAACACCGGGGAGCTGTTTTTT. This rearrangement joins TRBV6-5 to TRBJ2-2; D is unclear. The CDR3 length is 12 residues. Germline CDR1 and CDR2: MNHEY and SVGAGI. Trimming removed 6 bases from V and 0 bases from J, with 2 bases in between.

This chain joins TRBV12-5 and TRBJ2-7; weak D call: TRBD1 (5 bases). The CDR3 has 15 residues. Trimming took off 2 bases at V and 4 bases at J, with 15 bases between the two ends. CDR1 and CDR2 (germline): LGHNT, FRNRAP. CDR3 amino acids: CASGLRIGAGYEQYF. The CDR3, as DNA: TGTGCTAGTGGTTTGCGGATAGGGGCAGGGTACGAGCAGTACTTC.

The chain is built from TRBV5-4 and TRBJ2-7; a weak D match, TRBD2 (5 bases). The CDR3 length is 15 residues. The V end lost 5 bases, the J end lost 3 bases, and 18 bases lay between the germline ends. Germline V gives CDR1 SGHNT, CDR2 YYREEE (reference sequence). CDR3 protein: CASSTRVAGHYEQYF. The CDR3 coding sequence is TGTGCCAGCAGTACTAGGGTAGCCGGTCACTACGAGCAGTACTTC.

The CDR3, as DNA: TGTGCCAGCAGCGAAAGGGGGGAGACTAGCGGTTACAATGAGCAGTTCTTC. Translation: CASSERGETSGYNEQFF. This chain connects TRBV14 to TRBJ2-1, with TRBD2 matching over 9 bases. Germline V gives CDR1 SGHDN, CDR2 FVKESK. CDR3 length: 17 amino acids. V lost 5 bases, J lost 4 bases, and 12 bases stayed unmatched.

The chain links TRBV27 to TRBJ1-1; 7 bases align to TRBD1. The germline CDR1 and CDR2 sequences are MNHEY and SMNVEV (reference sequence). This CDR3 is built from 14 residues. With 5 bases clipped from V and 0 bases from J, the junction kept 3 bases outside the gene matches. In nucleotides, the CDR3 is TGTGCCAGCAGTCCGGACAGGCTGAACACTGAAGCTTTCTTT. Amino acid sequence: CASSPDRLNTEAFF.

The chain links TRBV27 to TRBJ2-1, with 11 bases fitting TRBD2. In germline, CDR1 is MNHEY, CDR2 SMNVEV (reference sequence). V shed 3 bases and J 0 bases; nucleotides not matched to a gene: 13. This CDR3 region has 20 residues. As DNA, the CDR3 is TGTGCCAGCAGTTTCTTTGGGCTAGCGGGAGGTCCGAGCTCCTACAATGAGCAGTTCTTC. Residues: CASSFFGLAGGPSSYNEQFF.

The rearrangement joins TRBV7-6 to TRBJ2-7; 7 nucleotides align to TRBD2. Germline CDR1 reads SGHVS; CDR2 reads FNYEAQ. CDR3 length: 15 amino acids. Germline trimming cut 1 base from V and 2 bases from J; bases unmatched to any gene: 5. In DNA, the CDR3 is TGTGCCAGCAGCTTAGGGGCTAGCGGTGCCTACGAGCAGTACTTC. It encodes CASSLGASGAYEQYF.